This T cell receptor beta chain is drawn from a study of CXCR3-negative and CXCR3-positive naive CD8 T cells. The study, taken as a whole, reports: A higher hydrophobicity marked the TRB CDR3s of CXCR3-positive naive cells versus CXCR3-negative naive cells.

Note on this clonotype: The antigen is unknown.

CDR3 length equals 14 residues. The germline gives CDR1 DFQATT, CDR2 SNEGSKA (reference sequence). cDNA libraries for TRB were generated by 5' RACE incorporating UMI labels. From the 5' RACE reads, TCRdb lists one entry per CDR3 protein and no DNA. This sample contains 6,000 to 8,500 distinct CDR3 sequences. The sample comprised naive CXCR3- CD8+ T cells from blood. Regarding subset: CD45RO-CCR7+CD27+CD95- naive CD8+ T cells lacking CXCR3 (TNR3-). V is TRBV20-1 and J is TRBJ2-3; checking the TCRdb D call of TRBD2 is not possible without DNA. The sequence was collected from a human donor in good health. Some clones in this sample may be carry-over from other donors' samples. CDR3 loop: CSARDSGKTDTQYF.